The TCR beta chain under discussion was sequenced for a study of patients and donors after allogeneic stem cell transplantation. This clonotype was detected a few times. TCRdb re-called the RT-PCR reads through MiXCR, storing one row per CDR3 protein. This sample carries fewer than 200,000 distinct CDR3 sequences, approximately 28% of them seen once, and the ten largest clones take 3.2%. V shed 7 bases, J shed 2 bases, and the junction held 9 bases outside the gene matches. The CDR3 runs to 14 residues. CDR1 DFQATT and CDR2 SNEGSKA come from the germline V gene (reference sequence). This clonotype originated in a human donor who was either an allogeneic HSCT recipient or a stem cell or donor lymphocyte infusion donor (not recorded which). It is not recorded whose cells these are; they may come from a transplant donor. The sample comprised blood, either unsorted or a sorted T cell fraction (not recorded which). V usage is TRBV20-1 and J usage is TRBJ2-7; 9 nucleotides align to TRBD2. The CDR3 DNA is TGCAGTGTGGACGGGCTAGCGGGAACCTACGAGCAGTACTTC. Its protein product is CSVDGLAGTYEQYF.